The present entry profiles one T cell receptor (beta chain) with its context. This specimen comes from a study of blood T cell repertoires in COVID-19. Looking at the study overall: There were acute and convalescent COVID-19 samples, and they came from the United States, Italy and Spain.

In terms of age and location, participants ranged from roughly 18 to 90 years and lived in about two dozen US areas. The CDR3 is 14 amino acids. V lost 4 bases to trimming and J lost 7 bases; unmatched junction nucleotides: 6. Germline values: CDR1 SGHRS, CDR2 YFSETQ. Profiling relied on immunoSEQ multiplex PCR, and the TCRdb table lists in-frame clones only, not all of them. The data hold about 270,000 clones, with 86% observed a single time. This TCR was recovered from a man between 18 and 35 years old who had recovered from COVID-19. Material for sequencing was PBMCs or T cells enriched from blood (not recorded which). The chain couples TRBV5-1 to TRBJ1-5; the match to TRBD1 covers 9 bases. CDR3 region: CASSRTGEGQPQHF. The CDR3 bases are TGCGCCAGCAGCCGGACAGGGGAGGGACAGCCCCAGCATTTT.